This TCR beta chain was identified in a study of monozygotic twins with inflammatory bowel disease. Study-level findings and limits: People with IBD had fewer clonotypes in common with others than healthy twins did, especially with disease activity.

TCRdb re-called the 5' RACE reads; every CDR3 protein appears as one record, without DNA. The sample holds 350,000 to 400,000 distinct CDR3 sequences. The length of the CDR3 is 15 residues. Germline V gene data show CDR1 as SGHRS and CDR2 as YFSETQ. Comments on this clonotype: Its cognate antigen is unknown.

The source material was blood. The receptor's source is a human donor with ulcerative colitis or Crohn's disease, or a healthy co-twin of an affected twin (not recorded which). The gene calls are TRBV5-1 and TRBJ2-7; TCRdb's D gene call, TRBD1, goes unchecked for lack of DNA. The chain's CDR3 is CASTLSAGGNYEQYF.